The next 30 T cell receptor beta chains were all read from a single sample in a study of cytomegalovirus exposure and HLA in healthy donors (dated by TCRdb to the late 2010s). Library generation was performed with the immunoSEQ multiplex PCR assay. For the multiplex PCR, a mixture combining 60 forward primers for TCR Vbeta segments and 13 reverse primers for TCR Jbeta segments was used. What TCRdb holds here is the immuneACCESS table cut down to in-frame rearrangements. Part of the clones is not present; checked against another copy, under half of the missing clones reflect an unresolved V gene, and the others are unexplained. The sample records roughly 120,000 clones, approximately 86% of which are singletons. About 1.8% of the sample is taken by the ten largest. Sequencing was done on a sample of PBMCs. All receptors derive from a man between 35 and 55 years old in good health and CMV-seronegative.

DNA for the CDR3: TGTGCCAGCAGGACAGGGAGGAACGAGCAGTACTTC. Translation gives CASRTGRNEQYF. The chain has TRBV28 and TRBJ2-7, with D possibly TRBD1 on 7 matching bases. V was pared by 6 bases and J by 5 bases, with 11 bases between. Germline CDR1 MDHEN, CDR2 SYDVKM. The CDR3 contains 12 residues.

Here the CDR3 DNA reads TGTGCCGTATCATTGACAGGGGCCTCCGTATACGAGCAGTACTTC. Protein: CAVSLTGASVYEQYF. The chain has TRBV6-1 and TRBJ2-7, with 8 bases fitting TRBD1. J lost 4 bases, V lost 11 bases, and 16 bases had no gene match. Germline CDR1 and CDR2: MNHNS and SASEGT. The CDR3 is 15 residues long.

V gene TRBV10-3 combines with J gene TRBJ1-1; 8 bases map to TRBD1. The CDR3 contains 19 residues. The V gene's germline CDR1 is ENHRY and CDR2 SYGVKD. The ends lost 3 bases at V and 4 bases at J; junction bases unmatched: 19. The CDR3 region has the DNA TGTGCCATCAGTGACAAAGTAGGTCCGGTACAGGGGGTTAGCACTGAAGCTTTCTTT. Translation gives CAISDKVGPVQGVSTEAFF.

This CDR3 is CASSVYRGGYEQFF. The DNA for the CDR3 is TGTGCCAGCAGTGTATACAGGGGGGGTTATGAGCAGTTCTTC. The V call is TRBV6-4, the J call TRBJ2-1, with a tentative D call TRBD1 (8 bases). V lost 4 bases, J lost 8 bases, and 15 bases lay in between. Germline assignment: CDR1 MRHNA and CDR2 SNTAGT. CDR3 length: 14 amino acids.

The chain links TRBV29-1 to TRBJ2-7; a weak D match, TRBD1 (6 bases). V was cut by 3 bases and J by 3 bases, with 9 bases left in between. CDR1 SQVTM and CDR2 ANQGSEA come from the germline V gene. The CDR3 runs 12 residues. The DNA of the CDR3 is TGCAGCGTTGACAGGGGCGACTACGAGCAGTACTTC. Translating it yields CSVDRGDYEQYF.

The CDR3 region has the DNA TGTGCCAGCAGTGAACAGGGGGGCGAGCAGTACTTC. Amino acids: CASSEQGGEQYF. The chain carries TRBV6-1 and TRBJ2-7; perhaps TRBD1 as D (7 bases). The length of the CDR3 is 12 residues. CDR1 and CDR2 from the germline V gene are MNHNS and SASEGT. The V end lost 2 bases, the J end lost 6 bases, and 8 bases lay between the germline ends.

The V gene is TRBV5-1, the J gene TRBJ1-5; possible D gene TRBD1, 6 bases. V was clipped by 4 bases and J by 6 bases, with 11 bases between them. The CDR3 runs to 13 residues. Germline loops: CDR1 SGHRS, CDR2 YFSETQ. The CDR3 DNA reads TGCGCCAGCAGCCTCACAGGGTCTCAGCCCCAGCATTTT. Its protein product is CASSLTGSQPQHF.

The V call is TRBV10-3, the J call TRBJ2-7; 7 positions agree with TRBD2. The length of the CDR3 is 13 residues. The germline CDR1 and CDR2 sequences are ENHRY and SYGVKD. Trimming cost V 7 bases and J 6 bases; bases outside gene matches: 9. As DNA, the CDR3 is TGTGCCATCACCTCAGAGGGAGGGAGCGAGCAGTACTTC. Translated: CAITSEGGSEQYF.

This clone was recorded once. The chain links TRBV7-3 to TRBJ2-7; 11 nucleotides align to TRBD2. The CDR3 sequence is 15 residues long. The trim removed 5 bases at V and 1 base at J, leaving 4 bases unmatched. Germline values: CDR1 SGHTA, CDR2 FQGTGA. The CDR3 DNA reads as TGTGCCAGCAGCGTAGCGGGGGGGCAGTCCTACGAGCAGTACTTC. Translation: CASSVAGGQSYEQYF.

The chain links TRBV7-3 to TRBJ2-7, with 8 bases matching TRBD2. After removal of 5 bases from V and 3 bases from J, the junction contained 3 bases not matched to a gene. Germline V gene sequence: CDR1 SGHTA, CDR2 FQGTGA. This CDR3 has 13 amino acids. The CDR3 sequence is CASSPRGGYEQYF. The CDR3 DNA reads as TGTGCCAGCAGCCCCCGGGGGGGCTACGAGCAGTACTTC.

This rearrangement joins TRBV20-1 to TRBJ1-2; D unclear. From germline, CDR1 is DFQATT and CDR2 SNEGSKA (reference sequence). V was cut by 3 bases and J by 9 bases, with 8 bases left in between. The CDR3 extends over 10 amino acids. The CDR3 loop is CSARIDSYTF. The CDR3 nucleotides read TGCAGTGCTAGGATAGACAGCTACACCTTC.

The chain recombines TRBV19 with TRBJ1-5; TRBD1 agrees at 7 bases. This CDR3 comprises 14 residues. The germline V gene has CDR1 LNHDA and CDR2 SQIVND (reference sequence). Germline trimming cut 7 bases from V and 9 bases from J; bases unmatched to any gene: 12. The DNA for the CDR3 is TGTGCCAGTACTCTAAGACAGGGCGGTCTGCCCCAGCATTTT. Translating it yields CASTLRQGGLPQHF.

The rearrangement joins TRBV4-2 to TRBJ2-1; TRBD2 matches 8 bases. Looked up from germline, CDR1 is LGHNA and CDR2 is YNFKEQ. The CDR3 runs 15 residues. Germline trimming cut 8 bases from V and 3 bases from J; bases unmatched to any gene: 9. The CDR3 DNA sequence: TGTGCCAGCGCCCTGAGGGCGGGGGGCTACAATGAGCAGTTCTTC. Translated, it gives CASALRAGGYNEQFF.

The chain has TRBV30 and TRBJ1-3; 8 nucleotides match TRBD1. This CDR3 is 15 amino acids long. Germline CDR1 GTSNPN, CDR2 SVGIG (reference sequence). The V and J ends lost 0 bases and 2 bases, in that order; junction bases with no gene match: 3. The CDR3 DNA sequence: TGTGCCTGGAGTGTGCCGGGACAGGCTGGAAACACCATATATTTT. Amino acids: CAWSVPGQAGNTIYF.

The chain links TRBV6-5 to TRBJ1-2; tentatively, D is TRBD1 (5 bases). Germline-derived CDR1 and CDR2 are MNHEY and SVGAGI. The CDR3 has 13 residues. The V and J ends lost 6 bases and 8 bases respectively, with 16 bases between them. The CDR3 region has the DNA TGTGCCAGCAGATATCAGGGTGAATTCGGCTACACCTTC. This codes for CASRYQGEFGYTF.

This chain connects TRBV2 to TRBJ1-1; 8 positions match TRBD1. CDR1 and CDR2 from the germline V gene are SNHLY and FYNNEI. V shed 5 bases and J 5 bases; nucleotides not matched to a gene: 4. The CDR3 contains 13 residues. The CDR3 region has the DNA TGTGCCAGCAGTATACAGGGGGAAACTGAAGCTTTCTTT. Protein: CASSIQGETEAFF.

The chain joins TRBV30 to TRBJ1-5; no firm D call. Germline CDR1 is GTSNPN and CDR2 is SVGIG (reference sequence). The length of the CDR3 is 13 residues. V was cut by 5 bases and J by 4 bases, with 12 bases left in between. For the CDR3, the DNA is TGTGCCTGGGACGACCGGAGGAATCAGCCCCAGCATTTT. Protein product: CAWDDRRNQPQHF.

The CDR3 DNA reads TGTGCCAGCAGCGTAGCTACGGGACAGGGTCAAGAGACCCAGTACTTC. It yields the protein CASSVATGQGQETQYF. The chain combines TRBV9 with TRBJ2-5; TRBD1 aligns across 9 bases. V gave up 0 bases and J gave up 2 bases; unmatched junction bases: 5. In germline, CDR1 is SGDLS, CDR2 YYNGEE. The CDR3 spans 16 residues.

The chain has TRBV30 and TRBJ1-3; a weak D match, TRBD1 (6 bases). CDR1 and CDR2 (germline): GTSNPN, SVGIG (reference sequence). Trimming removed 0 bases at V and 0 bases at J, with 12 bases between. The CDR3 has 16 amino acids. The CDR3 loop is CAWSVKTGISGNTIYF. The CDR3 nucleotides read TGTGCCTGGAGTGTAAAAACAGGGATCTCTGGAAACACCATATATTTT.

This chain links TRBV2 with TRBJ2-1, with a possible D match to TRBD2 (6 bases). V was cut by 5 bases and J by 5 bases, with 22 bases left in between. The CDR3 is 17 residues long. CDR1 and CDR2 from the germline V gene are SNHLY and FYNNEI. Written as DNA, the CDR3 is TGTGCCAGCAGTACTAGGAGGGCCGGACCGACGAACAATGAGCAGTTCTTC. It is translated as CASSTRRAGPTNNEQFF.

The rearrangement links TRBV29-1 to TRBJ2-1; the D gene is possibly TRBD2 (6 bases). The V end lost 6 bases, the J end lost 8 bases, and 20 bases lay between the germline ends. This CDR3 is 14 amino acids long. In germline, CDR1 is SQVTM, CDR2 ANQGSEA. This CDR3 is CSVRGGTSYDEQFF. The CDR3 DNA reads as TGCAGCGTGCGGGGCGGTACTTCGTACGATGAGCAGTTCTTC.

There are a few counts of this clone. This CDR3 reads CASSESFWGQGGNEQFF. The CDR3 nucleotides read TGTGCCAGCAGTGAAAGTTTTTGGGGACAGGGAGGAAATGAGCAGTTCTTC. The genes are TRBV6-1 and TRBJ2-1; 9 nucleotides align to TRBD1. V dropped 2 bases and J dropped 7; count of bases not matched to a gene: 12. CDR1 MNHNS and CDR2 SASEGT come from the germline V gene. The CDR3 is made up of 17 amino acids.

The V call is TRBV9, the J call TRBJ2-3, with TRBD1 matching 9 bases. Germline V gene lookup returns CDR1 SGDLS and CDR2 YYNGEE. The CDR3 length is 15 residues. Trimming removed 4 bases from V and 3 bases from J; junction bases left unmatched: 6. CDR3 bases: TGTGCCAGCAGCCCCGGACAGGGGAGAACAGATACGCAGTATTTT. The encoded protein is CASSPGQGRTDTQYF.

The V and J genes are TRBV25-1 and TRBJ2-1, with 9 nucleotides matching TRBD2. Losses at the gene ends were 6 bases for V and 6 bases for J; bases not matched to a gene: 6. From germline, CDR1 is MGHDK and CDR2 SYGVNS. This CDR3 is built from 14 residues. CDR3 loop: CASRPSGNSNEQFF. For the CDR3, the DNA is TGTGCCAGCAGGCCTAGCGGGAACAGCAATGAGCAGTTCTTC.

This sequence joins TRBV7-9 and TRBJ2-2; TRBD1 might be the D (6 bases). This CDR3 has 15 amino acids. Germline values: CDR1 SEHNR, CDR2 FQNEAQ (reference sequence). The V end lost 5 bases, the J end lost 4 bases, and 14 bases lay between the germline ends. The chain's CDR3 is CASSPLRGGTGELFF. The CDR3, as DNA: TGTGCCAGCAGCCCGCTCAGGGGTGGCACCGGGGAGCTGTTTTTT.

V is TRBV5-1 and J is TRBJ2-3, with 7 bases identical to TRBD2. After removal of 1 base from V and 2 bases from J, the junction contained 4 bases not matched to a gene. CDR1 is SGHRS and CDR2 is YFSETQ in the germline V gene. The CDR3 spans 15 residues. The CDR3 coding sequence is TGCGCCAGCAGCTTGATGGGGACTACCACAGATACGCAGTATTTT. Translation: CASSLMGTTTDTQYF.

The V call is TRBV30, the J call TRBJ1-5; no clear D. Germline V CDR1 and CDR2: GTSNPN, SVGIG (reference sequence). The V end lost 3 bases, the J end lost 2 bases, and 11 bases lay between the germline ends. There are 14 residues in the CDR3. DNA of the CDR3: TGTGCCTGGAGGGCCGGGTGGGGCAATCAGCCCCAGCATTTT. It specifies CAWRAGWGNQPQHF.

The chain is built from TRBV2 and TRBJ1-2; 11 bases align to TRBD1. There are 14 residues in the CDR3. Unmatched junction bases numbered 5, after V lost 1 base and J lost 10 bases. Germline CDR1 SNHLY, CDR2 FYNNEI. The CDR3 DNA reads as TGTGCCAGCAGTGAAGTAGGGACAGGGGGGGACTACACCTTC. Amino acid sequence: CASSEVGTGGDYTF.

This sequence joins TRBV21-1 and TRBJ1-4. TRBV21-1 is a pseudogene segment. CDR3 length equals 14 residues. The CDR3 DNA is TGTGCCAGCAGCGAAAAGGAGAGGAATGAAAAACTGTTTTTT. This gives the protein CASSEKERNEKLFF.

The chain couples TRBV4-1 to TRBJ1-1, with TRBD1 matching 9 bases. Looked up from germline, CDR1 is MGHRA and CDR2 is YSYEKL. The CDR3 covers 15 residues. Trimming took 1 base from V and 4 from J; bases not matched to a gene: 4. CDR3 region: CASSQAGQGSTEAFF. The CDR3 coding sequence is TGCGCCAGCAGCCAAGCTGGACAGGGGTCCACTGAAGCTTTCTTT.